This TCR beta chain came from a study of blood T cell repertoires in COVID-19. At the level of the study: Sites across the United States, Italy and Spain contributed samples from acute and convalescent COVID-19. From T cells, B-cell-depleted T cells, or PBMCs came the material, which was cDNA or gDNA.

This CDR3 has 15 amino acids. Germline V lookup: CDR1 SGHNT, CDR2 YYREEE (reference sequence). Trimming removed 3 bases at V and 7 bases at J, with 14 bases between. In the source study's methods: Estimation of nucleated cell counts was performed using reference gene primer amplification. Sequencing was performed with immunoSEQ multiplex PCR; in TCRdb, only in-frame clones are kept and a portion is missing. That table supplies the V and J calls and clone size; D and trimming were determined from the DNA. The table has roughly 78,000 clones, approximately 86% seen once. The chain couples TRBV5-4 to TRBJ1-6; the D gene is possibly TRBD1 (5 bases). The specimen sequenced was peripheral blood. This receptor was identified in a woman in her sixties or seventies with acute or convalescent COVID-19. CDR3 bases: TGTGCCAGCAGCTCCCTCCGCGACAGAAATTCACCCCTCCACTTT. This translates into CASSSLRDRNSPLHF.